This record covers a single TCR beta chain. This clonotype has at least ten counts. The clone's antigen remains unknown. Per-nucleotide qualities are absent, and no much larger clonotype sits a single base away. This sample stems from a study of read filtering for tumor transcriptome and immune sequencing (dated by TCRdb to about 2020). A note on the overall study: The cohort had fewer than 20 male and approximately 15 female patients with a mean age of around 69 years, ranging from roughly 45 to 85. After DNase treatment, whole-transcriptome libraries were prepared with the TruSeq RNA Access Library Prep Kit. As a main aim, a read-filtering strategy for immune repertoire data was addressed, with the specific question being whether clonotypes supported by a single read should be removed. Per sample, about 3.5 to 11 million TCR-region mapped reads were obtained with IR-seq, compared with only 85 to 1273 with RNA-seq. By revised international staging, eight or nine patients were R-ISS I, under 20 were R-ISS II and 7 were R-ISS III. The study compared TCR repertoires from targeted immune repertoire sequencing and bulk whole-transcriptome sequencing run on the same bone marrow samples. Study-level results and caveats: The correlation between IR-seq and RNA-seq shared clonotype proportions was increased by removal of single-read clonotypes. Single-read clonotypes made up about 81.9% of clonotypes but 3.5% to 4.5% of total reads in IR-seq, and 70% to 75% of clonotypes and 40% to 50% of reads in RNA-seq. Compared with RNA-seq, IR-seq captured clonotypes at much higher depth and more reliably, and a smaller IR-seq throughput was enough to identify most shared clonotypes. The sorted CD138-negative fraction was composed of a mixed bone marrow immune population rather than of purified T cells.

The Immunoverse kit was used to build TCR libraries from around 400 ng RNA, with molecular barcoded adaptors covering alpha/delta and beta/gamma chains. TCR library preparation was performed with the same RNA that was used for transcriptome sequencing. Sequencing of TCR libraries was carried out on an Illumina HiSeq 4000 with 2 x 150 cycles. On the study's bioinformatics: With MiXCR, TCR reads were aligned to human V, D, J and C references and assembled into CDR3 clonotypes, with quality filtering and error correction included. The tcR package in R was used to analyze clonotype counts and gene usage diversity. Raw mapping reads were checked after the RNA-seq reads had been mapped by STAR aligner version 2.5.3a onto the human GRCh37 genome. To test how sequencing depth affected the clonotypes detected, IR-seq fastq files were randomly downsampled with Seqtk 1.3. The raw public data were reprocessed by TCRdb itself: fastp quality trimming at Q25, MiXCR clonotype calling, in-frame beta chains only. Records with the same CDR3 protein are collapsed into one entry carrying the most frequent genes and DNA. The V and J calls were not made by the authors but by TCRdb's processing. For this sample the table gives about 40,000 distinct CDR3 sequences, of which about 10% were detected only once. The ten top clones hold approximately 34% of the sample.

Every patient had bone marrow sampled at the time of active disease. Bone marrow mononuclear cells were isolated by Ficoll-Hypaque density gradient centrifugation. To remove myeloma plasma cells, the cells were labeled with CD138 magnetic microbeads on a MACS separator, and CD138-negative cells were then collected by negative selection. The purity of the isolated cells was checked by flow cytometry with CD138 antibodies on an Attune NxT. Total RNA was extracted using TRIzol reagent and was quantified on a NanoDrop spectrophotometer. Paired RNA-seq and IR-seq were performed on the CD138-negative bone marrow sample of each patient. This clonotype was obtained from a donor older than 35 with multiple myeloma. Sequencing was carried out using a population of CD138-negative cells sorted from bone marrow. Taken with the paper, the label for cell subset or site translates to: bone marrow mononuclear cells depleted of CD138+ plasma/myeloma cells by negative magnetic selection.

The CDR3 corresponds to CASSRIPAEQYF. The nucleotide sequence is TGTGCCAGCAGCCGGATCCCCGCTGAGCAGTACTTC. Rearrangement joined TRBV3-1 to TRBJ2-7; the D gene lacks a confident call. V loses 4 bases, J loses 7 bases, and the germline ends lie 11 bases apart. As encoded in the germline V gene (reference sequence), CDR1 is LGHDT while CDR2 is YNNKEL. From cysteine to phenylalanine, the CDR3 is 12 amino acids long. CDR3 DNA is the only sequence kept; it has 36 bases, read in frame from the first base.